These T cell receptor beta chains were read from a single sample in a study of shared clonotypes between healthy human individuals. Sequencing was performed with immunoSEQ multiplex PCR; in TCRdb, only in-frame clones are kept and a portion is missing. Of about 110,000 clones in the sample, around 68% are singletons; the top ten hold around 24%. Material: memory CD8+ T cells sorted from blood. Source of these receptors: a young woman in good health. Both conserved end residues are part of each CDR3. D genes are given only for firm matches. Clone size, where shown, is once, few, many, or a class for clones that have expanded.

V	D	J	size	CDR3	DNA
TRBV6-5	.	TRBJ1-6	.	CASREQGGGGSPLHF	TGTGCCAGCAGGGAACAGGGAGGTGGTGGTTCACCCCTCCACTTT
TRBV7-9	.	TRBJ1-4	.	CASSTGGQAPEKLFF	TGTGCCAGCAGCACCGGCGGACAAGCCCCGGAAAAACTGTTTTTT
TRBV27	TRBD2	TRBJ2-4	many	CASSPRASGYENIQYF	TGTGCCAGCAGCCCGAGGGCTAGCGGGTACGAAAACATTCAGTACTTC
TRBV6-5	.	TRBJ1-5	.	CASSYSKNQPQHF	TGTGCCAGCAGTTACTCAAAGAATCAGCCCCAGCATTTT
TRBV5-1	TRBD2	TRBJ2-7	few	CASSSSGTSGIVYEQYF	TGCGCCAGCAGTTCATCCGGGACTAGCGGGATTGTTTACGAGCAGTACTTC
TRBV11-2	TRBD2	TRBJ2-3	many	CASSSKAGGFADTQYF	TGTGCCAGCAGTTCCAAAGCGGGAGGGTTTGCAGATACGCAGTATTTT
TRBV27	.	TRBJ2-7	.	CASSFSGNSYEQYF	TGTGCCAGCAGTTTTTCAGGGAACTCCTACGAGCAGTACTTC
TRBV6-4	TRBD2	TRBJ2-1	once	CASSDGLAGNNEQFF	TGTGCCAGCAGTGACGGACTAGCGGGCAACAATGAGCAGTTCTTC
TRBV7-6	.	TRBJ1-5	.	CASSLAGSNQPQHF	TGTGCCAGCAGCTTAGCGGGGTCCAATCAGCCCCAGCATTTT
TRBV7-9	TRBD1	TRBJ1-1	.	CASSSRDRRNTEAFF	TGTGCCAGCAGCTCGCGGGACAGACGGAACACTGAAGCTTTCTTT
TRBV19	TRBD1	TRBJ1-5	.	CASSRDRSDQPQHF	TGTGCCAGTAGTAGGGACAGGTCCGATCAGCCCCAGCATTTT
TRBV10-3	.	TRBJ1-4	.	CAISESAEKLFF	TGTGCCATCAGTGAGTCAGCTGAAAAACTGTTTTTT
TRBV11-2	TRBD2	TRBJ2-7	.	CASSLVREYPRDF	TGTGCCAGCAGCTTAGTGCGGGAGTACCCGAGAGACTTC
TRBV7-9	TRBD2	TRBJ2-1	.	CASSKTGGPHEQFF	TGTGCCAGCAGCAAAACGGGAGGGCCCCATGAGCAGTTCTTC
TRBV7-9	.	TRBJ2-2	.	CASSYDRNTGELFF	TGTGCCAGCAGCTATGACAGAAACACCGGGGAGCTGTTTTTT
TRBV27	TRBD2	TRBJ2-7	.	CASSPSAGVGYEQYF	TGTGCCAGCAGTCCCTCGGCGGGAGTAGGTTACGAGCAGTACTTC
TRBV11-3	.	TRBJ2-7	.	CASSLVVLSYEQYF	TGTGCCAGCAGCTTAGTAGTTTTATCCTACGAGCAGTACTTC
TRBV5-6	TRBD2	TRBJ2-1	.	CASSLELAGYNEQFF	TGTGCCAGCAGCTTGGAACTAGCGGGGTACAATGAGCAGTTCTTC
TRBV6-5	TRBD2	TRBJ2-1	.	CASRKTSGRGNEQFF	TGTGCCAGCAGGAAGACTAGCGGGAGAGGGAATGAGCAGTTCTTC
TRBV29-1	.	TRBJ2-7	.	CSVVYNSYEQYF	TGCAGCGTTGTCTATAACTCCTACGAGCAGTACTTC
TRBV7-4	.	TRBJ1-2	.	CASSLADRPFGYGYTF	TGTGCCAGCAGCTTAGCAGACAGACCCTTCGGCTATGGCTACACCTTC
TRBV5-8	.	TRBJ2-7	.	CASSLTRESSYEQYF	TGTGCCAGCAGCTTGACCAGGGAAAGCTCCTACGAGCAGTACTTC
TRBV19	.	TRBJ1-2	once	CASRETRSSPHYGYTF	TGTGCCAGTAGGGAGACACGATCCAGCCCACACTATGGCTACACCTTC